This T cell receptor beta chain came from a study of post-analysis software for immune sequencing data. Study at large: Included among the disease courses, which were recorded for the cohort, were relapsing-remitting, secondary progressive and progressive-relapsing multiple sclerosis.

Germline assignment: CDR1 DFQATT and CDR2 SNEGSKA (reference sequence). Trimming left V 6 bases short and J 0 bases short, with 12 bases between. CDR3 length: 14 amino acids. Study-wide results and limits: Included in a set of about 5 TRBV segments more frequent in patients than controls were TRBV5-6, TRBV5-1 and TRBV20-1. In multiple sclerosis, normalized Chao1 diversity was significantly below that of controls.

This clonotype came up a few times. Antigen specificity is unknown. The TCR beta cDNA libraries carried unique molecular identifiers. It was from approximately 0.91 to 9.4 million T cells that about 540,000 cDNA molecules came. TCRdb processed the PCR reads anew with MiXCR; each CDR3 protein has one entry. This sample has about 770,000 distinct CDR3 sequences, with roughly 50% found just once. This sequence was found in a girl between 5 and 17 years old with multiple sclerosis. The sequenced sample was blood. J is TRBJ2-1 and V is TRBV20-1; D not resolved. CDR3 sequence (DNA): TGCAGTGCCCGAGGCAATGGCTCCTACAATGAGCAGTTCTTC. It is translated as CSARGNGSYNEQFF.